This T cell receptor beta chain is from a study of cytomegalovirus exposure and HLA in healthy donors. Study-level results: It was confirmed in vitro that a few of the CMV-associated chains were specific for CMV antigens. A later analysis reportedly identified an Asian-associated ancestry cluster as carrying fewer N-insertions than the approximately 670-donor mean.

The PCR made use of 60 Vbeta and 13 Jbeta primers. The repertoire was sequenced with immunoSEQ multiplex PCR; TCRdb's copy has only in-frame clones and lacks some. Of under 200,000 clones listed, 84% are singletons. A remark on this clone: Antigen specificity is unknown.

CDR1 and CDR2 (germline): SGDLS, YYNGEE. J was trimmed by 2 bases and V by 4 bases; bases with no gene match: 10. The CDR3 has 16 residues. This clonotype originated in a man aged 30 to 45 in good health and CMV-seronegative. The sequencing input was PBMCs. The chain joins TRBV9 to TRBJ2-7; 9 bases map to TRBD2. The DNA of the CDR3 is TGTGCCAGCAGCCCCGGCCCCCTAGCGGGGACCTACGAGCAGTACTTC. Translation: CASSPGPLAGTYEQYF.